The clone carrying this T cell receptor (beta chain) has a handful of counts. Its specificity is unknown. The data are from a study of Graves' ophthalmopathy and Graves' hyperthyroidism. Study-level information: Specimen type is peripheral blood, obtained at initial diagnosis before any treatment. Overall study findings and caveats: Blood was where most expanded thyroid clonotypes above 0.001 frequency also turned up. Predictions made by the model for ophthalmopathy progression reached roughly 70% sensitivity and 72% to 85% specificity.

With 3 bases clipped from V and 11 bases from J, the junction kept 15 bases outside the gene matches. The CDR3 runs to 16 residues. Germline V gives CDR1 SGHTA, CDR2 FQGNSA. Researchers took RNA transcripts and amplified TCR beta CDR3 regions from them. HTBI-primed first-round RT-PCR preceded second-round multiplex PCR. TCRdb independently ran MiXCR on the multiplex PCR reads; one entry per CDR3 protein. The sample lists more than 550,000 distinct CDR3 sequences, about 38% seen once, with more than 2.5% in the top ten. This clonotype was obtained from an adult man with Graves' ophthalmopathy. The chain has TRBV7-2 and TRBJ1-5, with TRBD1 matching over 8 bases. Sequencing used peripheral blood. The DNA for the CDR3 is TGTGCCAGCAGCTTTTCCGCGACAGGGGCCGAGGGGACCCAGCATTTT. Protein: CASSFSATGAEGTQHF.